These 23 T cell receptor beta chains were all obtained from the same sample, sequenced in a study of cytomegalovirus exposure and HLA in healthy donors. The PCR employed 60 Vbeta primers together with 13 Jbeta primers. TCRdb's copy holds only in-frame clones and misses some; the assay was immunoSEQ multiplex PCR. The data show some 160,000 clones, 80% seen once. Source material: PBMCs. The receptors come from a male donor in good health and CMV-seropositive.

The chain combines TRBV30 with TRBJ2-2; possibly TRBD2 for D (6 bases). CDR3 length: 15 residues. Trimming removed 3 bases at V and 8 bases at J, with 19 bases between. CDR1 GTSNPN and CDR2 SVGIG come from the germline V gene (reference sequence). The CDR3 DNA reads as TGTGCCTGGAGCCAAGGGGCGGGATCGGGGGGGGAGCTGTTTTTT. Protein sequence: CAWSQGAGSGGELFF.

CDR3 sequence: CASSSMNTEAFF. CDR3 DNA: TGTGCCAGCAGTTCTATGAACACTGAAGCTTTCTTT. The chain couples TRBV11-3 to TRBJ1-1; D is uncertain. Trimming shortened V by 6 bases and J by 0 bases, and 5 bases separated the two germline ends. CDR3 length: 12 residues. In germline, CDR1 is SGHNT, CDR2 YENEEA.

CDR3 residues: CASSLVGTGASQPQHF. The CDR3 nucleotides are TGTGCCAGCAGCTTAGTAGGGACAGGGGCAAGTCAGCCCCAGCATTTT. V gene TRBV7-8 combines with J gene TRBJ1-5; 10 nucleotides agree with TRBD1. There are 16 residues in the CDR3. The germline V gene encodes CDR1 SGHVS and CDR2 FQNEAQ. V lost 1 base and J lost 6; bases outside the gene matches: 6.

This chain uses TRBV28 with TRBJ2-7; 9 bases are shared with TRBD1. The V gene end was trimmed by 5 bases and the J gene end by 3 bases; junction bases not matched to a gene: 11. There are 16 residues in the CDR3. Germline V gene lookup returns CDR1 MDHEN and CDR2 SYDVKM. For the CDR3, the DNA is TGTGCCAGCAGTGCCAGGACAGGGGCTAGCTTCTACGAGCAGTACTTC. Its protein product is CASSARTGASFYEQYF.

This clone was counted a few times. The genes are TRBV5-1 and TRBJ1-2; 9 bases are shared with TRBD1. Germline loops: CDR1 SGHRS, CDR2 YFSETQ. This CDR3 spans 14 amino acids. V shed 0 bases, J shed 4 bases, and the junction held 1 base outside the gene matches. The CDR3 region has the DNA TGCGCCAGCAGCTTGGGACAGGGGGTCTATGGCTACACCTTC. As protein: CASSLGQGVYGYTF.

This clone showed up just once. V and J are TRBV6-5 and TRBJ2-5; a weak D match, TRBD2 (5 bases). Germline V gene lookup returns CDR1 MNHEY and CDR2 SVGAGI. The CDR3 has 12 amino acids. V lost 6 bases and J lost 4, with 9 bases in between. DNA of the CDR3: TGTGCCAGCAGATCGGGGATAGAGACCCAGTACTTC. Translating it yields CASRSGIETQYF.

This clone showed up just once. V usage is TRBV7-9 and J usage is TRBJ2-1; 7 bases fit TRBD2. Unmatched junction bases numbered 12, after V lost 8 bases and J lost 8 bases. In germline, CDR1 is SEHNR, CDR2 FQNEAQ (reference sequence). CDR3 length: 14 amino acids. Here the CDR3 reads CASPGGGGNHEQFF. Written as DNA, the CDR3 is TGTGCCAGCCCAGGTGGGGGGGGGAACCATGAGCAGTTCTTC.

The chain joins TRBV30 to TRBJ2-4; D may be TRBD1 (6 bases). The CDR3 is 14 amino acids. Trimming pared 0 bases from V and 7 bases from J, leaving 13 bases between. Germline V gives CDR1 GTSNPN, CDR2 SVGIG (reference sequence). As DNA, the CDR3 is TGTGCCTGGAGTGTGACCAGGGGTCCGAACATTCAGTACTTC. It codes for CAWSVTRGPNIQYF.

Only a few counts were recorded for this clone. This chain uses TRBV10-3 with TRBJ1-1; the D is unclear. Germline V lookup: CDR1 ENHRY, CDR2 SYGVKD. This CDR3 has 13 amino acids. V lost 6 bases and J lost 1, with 9 bases in between. The CDR3 region is CAIRRTENTEAFF. DNA of the CDR3: TGTGCCATCAGGAGAACAGAGAACACTGAAGCTTTCTTT.

V is TRBV15 and J is TRBJ2-3; 9 bases are a match to TRBD2. This CDR3 is 18 amino acids long. Germline lookup yields CDR1 LNHNV and CDR2 YYDKDF (reference sequence). V gave up 1 base and J gave up 3 bases; unmatched junction bases: 11. The DNA for the CDR3 is TGTGCCACCAGCAGAGGCGCATCTAGCGGGGCTTTTACAGATACGCAGTATTTT. Encoded protein: CATSRGASSGAFTDTQYF.

The J gene is TRBJ1-2, the V gene TRBV29-1, with TRBD1 as a possible D gene (6 bases). The CDR3 runs 12 residues. Germline CDR1 and CDR2: SQVTM and ANQGSEA. V shed 4 bases and J shed 3 bases, with 9 bases lying between them. CDR3 nucleotide sequence: TGCAGCGTTGCGACAGGTCACTATGGCTACACCTTC. Protein: CSVATGHYGYTF.

In this sample, this clone turned up a few times. The chain links TRBV5-4 to TRBJ2-2, with 8 bases identical to TRBD1. The J segment lost 2 bases and the V segment lost 4 bases, leaving 4 bases of the junction unmatched. This CDR3 region has 15 residues. Germline CDR1 and CDR2: SGHNT and YYREEE (reference sequence). The CDR3, as DNA: TGTGCCAGCAGCAAGGACAGGGTAAACACCGGGGAGCTGTTTTTT. Amino acids: CASSKDRVNTGELFF.

This rearrangement joins TRBV4-2 to TRBJ2-3; 8 bases map to TRBD2. V shed 0 bases and J 2 bases; nucleotides not matched to a gene: 13. The CDR3 contains 19 residues. Per germline, CDR1 LGHNA and CDR2 YNFKEQ. CDR3 coding DNA: TGTGCCAGCAGCCAAGATCGCCCCTCGGGACTAGAGGTCACAGATACGCAGTATTTT. It specifies CASSQDRPSGLEVTDTQYF.

This clone was detected a few times. V gene TRBV6-5 combines with J gene TRBJ1-2; TRBD1 agrees at 8 bases. Germline values: CDR1 MNHEY, CDR2 SVGAGI. V gave up 4 bases and J gave up 6 bases; unmatched junction bases: 7. CDR3 size: 14 residues. The DNA for the CDR3 is TGTGCCAGCAGTTCCAGGGACAGGATCGATGGCTACACCTTC. Translation gives CASSSRDRIDGYTF.

V and J are TRBV29-1 and TRBJ2-7; TRBD2 is a possible D gene (5 bases). CDR1 SQVTM and CDR2 ANQGSEA come from the germline V gene. CDR3 length: 12 amino acids. The ends were cut back, 8 bases at V and 5 bases at J, with 16 bases in the middle. DNA of the CDR3: TGCAGCTACTCACCCACCGGGGACGAGCAGTACTTC. Amino acid sequence: CSYSPTGDEQYF.

V usage is TRBV6-6 and J usage is TRBJ1-5; D gene uncertain. The V end was cut by 0 bases, the J end by 4 bases, with 7 bases between. The CDR3 runs 14 residues. Looked up from germline, CDR1 is MNHNY and CDR2 is SVGAGI (reference sequence). This chain's CDR3 is CASSYSPENQPQHF. For the CDR3, the DNA is TGTGCCAGCAGTTACTCGCCCGAGAATCAGCCCCAGCATTTT.

CDR3 bases: TGTGCCAGCAGCCCTCGGGACAGGGTGTACTTC. It yields the protein CASSPRDRVYF. The rearrangement links TRBV5-8 to TRBJ2-4; 9 bases match TRBD1. Trimming at V came to 4 bases and at J to 15 bases, leaving 5 bases not matched to a gene. The germline V gene has CDR1 SGHTS and CDR2 YDEGEE. This CDR3 contains 11 residues. Using reference TRBV5-8 and TRBJ2-4 for the parts outside the CDR3, the full variable domain is EAGVTQSPTHLIKTRGQQATLRCSPISGHTSVYWYQQALGLGLQFLLWYDEGEERNRGNFPPRFSGRQFPNYSSELNVNALELEDSALYLCASSPRDRVYFGAGTRLSVL.

The sample holds a few counts of this clone. The chain uses TRBV27 and TRBJ2-7; no firm D call. Germline V gene lookup returns CDR1 MNHEY and CDR2 SMNVEV (reference sequence). The CDR3 has 13 residues. Trimming took off 6 bases at V and 1 base at J, with 10 bases between the two ends. The CDR3 here is CASRGRPSYEQYF. In DNA form, the CDR3 reads TGTGCCAGCAGGGGCCGGCCTTCCTACGAGCAGTACTTC.

The genes are TRBV30 and TRBJ1-1; the match to TRBD1 covers 7 bases. The CDR3 extends over 11 amino acids. Per the germline V gene, CDR1 is GTSNPN and CDR2 is SVGIG (reference sequence). The junction had 5 bases not matched to a gene; V was cut back by 2 bases and J by 11 bases. The CDR3: CAWSSGGTAFF. CDR3 nucleotides: TGTGCCTGGAGTTCAGGGGGTACGGCTTTCTTT.

This rearrangement joins TRBV29-1 to TRBJ1-5; 9 bases agree with TRBD1. The CDR3 contains 13 residues. Germline V lookup: CDR1 SQVTM, CDR2 ANQGSEA. V lost 7 bases and J lost 4; bases outside the gene matches: 5. DNA for the CDR3: TGCAGCGCCAGGACAGGGGAAAATCAGCCCCAGCATTTT. It is translated as CSARTGENQPQHF.

The rearrangement joins TRBV15 to TRBJ2-7, with a possible D match to TRBD1 (6 bases). The CDR3 runs 18 residues. CDR1 LNHNV and CDR2 YYDKDF come from the germline V gene (reference sequence). V shed 4 bases and J shed 2 bases, with 24 bases lying between them. The CDR3 DNA sequence: TGTGCCACCAGCATCCTCCCGATCGATCAGGGGACAACCTACGAGCAGTACTTC. Its protein is CATSILPIDQGTTYEQYF.

The rearrangement uses TRBV5-8 and TRBJ1-2; D unresolved. V lost 4 bases and J 12 bases, leaving 7 bases between the germline ends. The CDR3 totals 9 residues. Germline CDR1 SGHTS, CDR2 YDEGEE. This chain's CDR3 is CASSRQDTF. The CDR3 DNA is TGTGCCAGCAGCAGGCAGGACACCTTC.

Of note for this clone: The junction departs from the called germline gene at one end, perhaps through a read error. The J gene is TRBJ1-5, the V gene TRBV7-9, with D perhaps matching TRBD1 (6 bases). This CDR3 contains 14 residues. In germline, CDR1 is SEHNR, CDR2 FQNEAQ (reference sequence). CDR3 loop: CSSSLGQSNQPQHF. In DNA form, the CDR3 reads TGTTCCAGCAGCTTAGGACAGTCAAATCAGCCCCAGCATTTT. Complete variable domain (other parts from reference TRBV7-9 and TRBJ1-5): DTGVSQNPRHKITKRGQNVTFRCDPISEHNRLYWYRQTLGQGPEFLTYFQNEAQLEKSRLLSDRFSAERPKGSFSTLEIQRTEQGDSAMYLCSSSLGQSNQPQHFGDGTRLSIL.